These 27 T cell receptor beta chains came from one sample sequenced in a study of blood T cell repertoires in COVID-19. The protocol was immunoSEQ multiplex PCR, while the TCRdb copy is restricted to in-frame clones and leaves out a portion. The repertoire holds about 160,000 clones, with more than 75% as singletons. Sequencing input: peripheral blood. Receptors originate from a man aged 18 to 29 with acute or convalescent COVID-19.

The gene calls are TRBV27 and TRBJ1-2; D perhaps matches TRBD1 (5 bases). Trimming removed 6 bases from V and 4 bases from J, with 12 bases in between. The germline V gene has CDR1 MNHEY and CDR2 SMNVEV (reference sequence). CDR3 length: 13 amino acids. The chain's CDR3 is CASRGGISYGYTF. CDR3 sequence (DNA): TGTGCCAGCAGGGGGGGGATCAGCTATGGCTACACCTTC.

V is TRBV3-1 (or the pseudogene TRBV3-2) and J is TRBJ1-4; weak D call: TRBD1 (6 bases). Germline loops: CDR1 LGHDT, CDR2 YNNKEL (reference sequence). V lost 0 bases and J lost 11, with 19 bases in between. The CDR3 totals 16 residues. CDR3 in amino acids: CASSQDPGAGPLKLFF. In DNA, the CDR3 is TGTGCCAGCAGCCAAGATCCAGGGGCAGGGCCCCTGAAACTGTTTTTT.

This clone was seen once. The chain has TRBV19 and TRBJ1-5; no definite D call. V was shortened by 6 bases and J by 3 bases, with 15 bases between the two germline ends. Germline-derived CDR1 and CDR2 are LNHDA and SQIVND (reference sequence). The CDR3 runs 15 residues. CDR3 residues: CASRRSGNSNQPQHF. CDR3 sequence (DNA): TGTGCCAGTAGGCGGAGTGGAAACTCCAATCAGCCCCAGCATTTT.

This sequence joins TRBV20-1 and TRBJ2-7; 7 bases align to TRBD2. V shed 6 bases and J 7 bases; nucleotides not matched to a gene: 6. CDR1 and CDR2 (germline): DFQATT, SNEGSKA (reference sequence). The CDR3 is 11 amino acids. The CDR3 loop reads CSASGSGEQYF. CDR3 DNA sequence: TGCAGTGCCAGCGGTAGCGGGGAGCAGTACTTC.

The V gene is TRBV7-2, the J gene TRBJ1-6; 8 bases are shared with TRBD1. With 3 bases clipped from V and 7 bases from J, the junction kept 14 bases outside the gene matches. CDR3 size: 18 residues. Germline CDR1 and CDR2: SGHTA and FQGNSA. CDR3 nucleotide sequence: TGTGCCAGCAGCTTTCGCTGGGCAGGGGGCATTAGCAATTCACCCCTCCACTTT. Its protein product is CASSFRWAGGISNSPLHF.

The chain is built from TRBV19 and TRBJ1-2; D not certain. There are 12 residues in the CDR3. V was pared by 5 bases and J by 8 bases, with 12 bases between. The V gene's germline CDR1 is LNHDA and CDR2 SQIVND (reference sequence). CDR3 sequence: CASSPRPGGYTF. CDR3 DNA sequence: TGTGCCAGTAGTCCGCGCCCGGGAGGCTACACCTTC.

The gene calls are TRBV7-9 and TRBJ1-1; D possibly corresponds to TRBD1 (6 bases). The CDR3 is made up of 16 amino acids. CDR1 is SEHNR and CDR2 is FQNEAQ in the germline V gene (reference sequence). V was pared by 4 bases and J by 0 bases, with 15 bases between. The CDR3 coding sequence is TGTGCCAGCAGCTCCACTCGCGGACAGATGAACACTGAAGCTTTCTTT. Translating gives CASSSTRGQMNTEAFF.

This clone has a handful of counts. Written as DNA, the CDR3 is TGTGCCAGCAGTTACACGGGGACAGATAATTCACCCCTCCACTTT. Encoded protein: CASSYTGTDNSPLHF. The rearrangement uses TRBV6-5 and TRBJ1-6; 7 nucleotides agree with TRBD1. Germline lookup yields CDR1 MNHEY and CDR2 SVGAGI. The CDR3 is made up of 15 amino acids. V shed 2 bases and J 5 bases; nucleotides not matched to a gene: 3.

This rearrangement joins TRBV5-1 to TRBJ2-2, with D tentatively TRBD2 (5 bases). The CDR3 covers 12 residues. The V and J ends lost 6 bases and 6 bases respectively, with 9 bases between them. CDR1 and CDR2 from the germline V gene are SGHRS and YFSETQ. This CDR3 reads CASKSGAGELFF. The DNA for the CDR3 is TGCGCCAGCAAGTCCGGGGCCGGGGAGCTGTTTTTT.

V usage is TRBV10-1 and J usage is TRBJ1-1; maybe TRBD1 (5 bases). Germline assignment: CDR1 WNHNN and CDR2 SYGVQD (reference sequence). V lost 11 bases and J 6 bases, leaving 13 bases between the germline ends. The CDR3 runs 11 residues. CDR3 residues: CARFGAPEAFF. As DNA, the CDR3 is TGCGCCCGATTTGGGGCGCCTGAAGCTTTCTTT.

V and J are TRBV4-2 and TRBJ2-7; the match to TRBD2 covers 12 bases. Germline values: CDR1 LGHNA, CDR2 YNFKEQ. Trimming at V came to 0 bases and at J to 7 bases, leaving 10 bases not matched to a gene. The CDR3 spans 17 residues. The CDR3 DNA reads as TGTGCCAGCAGCCAAGAAGTCCCAGGGCTAGCGGGAGGGGAGCAGTACTTC. Translated: CASSQEVPGLAGGEQYF.

The chain recombines TRBV3-1 (or the pseudogene TRBV3-2) with TRBJ2-2; TRBD1 is a possible D gene (7 bases). The CDR3 covers 16 residues. In germline, CDR1 is LGHDT, CDR2 YNNKEL (reference sequence). The V end was cut by 0 bases, the J end by 4 bases, with 12 bases between. CDR3 coding DNA: TGTGCCAGCAGCCAAGAAATGGAGGGGGCCACCGGGGAGCTGTTTTTT. This gives the protein CASSQEMEGATGELFF.

A single count supports this clone. J is TRBJ1-1 and V is TRBV18; 9 bases match TRBD1. Unmatched junction bases numbered 6, after V lost 3 bases and J lost 4 bases. The length of the CDR3 is 15 residues. Germline V CDR1 and CDR2: KGHSH, LQKENI. CDR3 residues: CASSPNRGQGTEAFF. The CDR3 DNA follows: TGTGCCAGCTCACCTAACAGGGGGCAAGGCACTGAAGCTTTCTTT.

The chain employs TRBV21-1 and TRBJ1-5; TRBD1 was called by the table and not checked on the DNA. TRBV21-1 is a pseudogene. This CDR3 spans 19 amino acids. The CDR3 loop reads CASSKWLNPGTVLNQPQHF. Written as DNA, the CDR3 is TGTGCCAGCAGCAAATGGTTAAACCCCGGGACAGTCTTAAATCAGCCCCAGCATTTT.

This clone appeared many times. The chain joins TRBV7-9 to TRBJ2-1, with TRBD2 identical over 8 bases. CDR3 length equals 14 residues. V trimming: 8 bases; J trimming: 9 bases; junction bases outside the gene matches: 12. CDR1 and CDR2 from the germline V gene are SEHNR and FQNEAQ (reference sequence). This CDR3 is CASRSGGRSGEQFF. CDR3 DNA sequence: TGTGCCAGCCGGAGCGGGGGCAGGTCGGGTGAGCAGTTCTTC.

The chain joins TRBV7-9 to TRBJ1-2; D call uncertain. Germline V gene data show CDR1 as SEHNR and CDR2 as FQNEAQ (reference sequence). V was clipped by 5 bases and J by 8 bases, with 30 bases between them. The CDR3 runs 18 residues. The CDR3 sequence: CASSPNPPRRVTLVGYTF. The CDR3 nucleotides are TGTGCCAGCAGCCCAAACCCCCCGAGGAGGGTGACTTTGGTCGGCTACACCTTC. Full variable domain (outside the CDR3, taken from reference TRBV7-9 and TRBJ1-2): DTGVSQNPRHKITKRGQNVTFRCDPISEHNRLYWYRQTLGQGPEFLTYFQNEAQLEKSRLLSDRFSAERPKGSFSTLEIQRTEQGDSAMYLCASSPNPPRRVTLVGYTFGSGTRLTVV.

The rearrangement uses TRBV24-1 and TRBJ1-2, with D unclear. The ends were cut back, 5 bases at V and 10 bases at J, with 16 bases in the middle. The length of the CDR3 is 13 residues. Germline assignment: CDR1 KGHDR and CDR2 SFDVKD. The CDR3: CATSAPLERVYTF. The DNA for the CDR3 is TGTGCCACCAGTGCCCCCCTGGAACGGGTCTACACCTTC.

This clone was detected only once. The V call is TRBV10-2, the J call TRBJ1-5; D not certain. Germline CDR1 WSHSY, CDR2 SAAADI. The CDR3 totals 15 residues. The ends were cut back, 7 bases at V and 5 bases at J, with 18 bases in the middle. This CDR3 reads CASTSKRGLDQPQHF. CDR3 coding DNA: TGCGCCAGCACCTCTAAGAGAGGGCTAGATCAGCCCCAGCATTTT.

This clone appeared a single time. The V call is TRBV5-1, the J call TRBJ1-3; D is uncertain. Trimming stripped 2 bases from V and 3 bases from J, with 9 bases between. The V gene's germline CDR1 is SGHRS and CDR2 YFSETQ. This CDR3 spans 14 amino acids. CDR3: CASSLPEGGNTIYF. In nucleotides, the CDR3 is TGCGCCAGCAGCTTACCGGAGGGTGGAAACACCATATATTTT. The entire variable domain, with the rest obtained from reference TRBV5-1 and TRBJ1-3, is as follows: KAGVTQTPRYLIKTRGQQVTLSCSPISGHRSVSWYQQTPGQGLQFLFEYFSETQRNKGNFPGRFSGRQFSNSRSEMNVSTLELGDSALYLCASSLPEGGNTIYFGEGSWLTVV.

The CDR3 DNA follows: TGTGCCAGCAGCGCCCGACAGAACACTGAAGCTTTCTTT. This codes for CASSARQNTEAFF. J is TRBJ1-1 and V is TRBV9; D remains ambiguous. The germline CDR1 and CDR2 sequences are SGDLS and YYNGEE. This CDR3 contains 13 residues. Deletions cut 3 bases from V and 1 base from J, with 7 bases between.

This clone has only one observation. The V call is TRBV6-5, the J call TRBJ1-3, with D hard to call. The germline CDR1 and CDR2 sequences are MNHEY and SVGAGI. With 4 bases removed from V and 4 bases from J, the gap between germline ends came to 11 bases. This CDR3 spans 14 amino acids. CDR3 DNA sequence: TGTGCCAGCAGTTCCCCGCCCCAGGGAAACACCATATATTTT. Translation: CASSSPPQGNTIYF.

The chain employs TRBV6-1 and TRBJ2-2; D may be TRBD1 (5 bases). Trimming took off 2 bases at V and 0 bases at J, with 10 bases between the two ends. The CDR3 covers 16 residues. Germline CDR1 and CDR2: MNHNS and SASEGT. The CDR3 sequence: CASSETGYSNTGELFF. CDR3 DNA sequence: TGTGCCAGCAGTGAAACAGGCTACTCGAACACCGGGGAGCTGTTTTTT.

The V and J genes are TRBV3-1 (or the pseudogene TRBV3-2) and TRBJ1-4; D possibly corresponds to TRBD1 (5 bases). Germline loops: CDR1 LGHDT, CDR2 YNNKEL (reference sequence). The ends were cut back, 0 bases at V and 4 bases at J, with 9 bases in the middle. The CDR3 contains 15 residues. CDR3 sequence: CASSQDGTVNEKLFF. The CDR3 coding sequence is TGTGCCAGCAGCCAAGATGGGACTGTTAATGAAAAACTGTTTTTT.

In DNA form, the CDR3 reads TGTGCCTGTGACAGGGGCTACATCACCGGGGAGCTGTTTTTT. Amino acid sequence: CACDRGYITGELFF. The rearrangement uses TRBV30 and TRBJ2-2, with TRBD1 identical over 8 bases. This CDR3 comprises 14 residues. The germline gives CDR1 GTSNPN, CDR2 SVGIG (reference sequence). V lost 6 bases, J lost 4 bases, and 7 bases stayed unmatched.

This clone was detected only once. The V call is TRBV7-8, the J call TRBJ1-1, with TRBD1 identical over 8 bases. The CDR3 covers 16 residues. Germline CDR1 and CDR2: SGHVS and FQNEAQ. Trimming took 5 bases from V and 0 from J; bases not matched to a gene: 8. CDR3 bases: TGTGCCAGCAGCCCGAGCGACAGGGGCATGAACACTGAAGCTTTCTTT. Translated, it gives CASSPSDRGMNTEAFF.

The rearrangement uses TRBV7-4 and TRBJ2-7; TRBD2 is a possible D gene (6 bases). The CDR3 is 19 amino acids. V gave up 2 bases and J gave up 2 bases, with 25 bases separating them. CDR1 is SGHVT and CDR2 is SQSDAQ in the germline V gene. For the CDR3, the DNA is TGTGCCAGCAGCTTAAATAAAATTATTGCGGGGAAGGGCGCCTACGAGCAGTACTTC. This gives the protein CASSLNKIIAGKGAYEQYF.

The gene calls are TRBV19 and TRBJ1-1, with TRBD1 matching over 8 bases. From germline, CDR1 is LNHDA and CDR2 SQIVND (reference sequence). The CDR3 is 16 residues long. With 8 bases clipped from V and 0 bases from J, the junction kept 11 bases outside the gene matches. The CDR3, as DNA: TGTGCCAGTGCGCCGCGGACAGGGAAAGTGAACACTGAAGCTTTCTTT. Its translation is CASAPRTGKVNTEAFF.